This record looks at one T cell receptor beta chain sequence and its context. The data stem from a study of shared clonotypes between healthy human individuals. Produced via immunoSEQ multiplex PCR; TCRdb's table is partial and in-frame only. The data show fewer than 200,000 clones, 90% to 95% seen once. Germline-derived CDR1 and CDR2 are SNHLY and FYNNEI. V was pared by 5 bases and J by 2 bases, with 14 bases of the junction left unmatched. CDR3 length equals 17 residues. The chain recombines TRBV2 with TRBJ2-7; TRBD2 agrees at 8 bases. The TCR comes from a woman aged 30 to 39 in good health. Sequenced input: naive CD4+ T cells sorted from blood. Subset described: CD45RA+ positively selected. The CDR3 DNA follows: TGTGCCAGCAGTCCCAGGCGGGGGGTTCTTCCTACCTACGAGCAGTACTTC. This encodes CASSPRRGVLPTYEQYF.